One and the same sample provided the 29 T cell receptor beta chains below, sequenced in a study of T cells in localized non-small cell lung cancer. TCRdb's table, derived via immunoSEQ multiplex PCR, lists solely in-frame clones and lacks some. Of about 6,700 clones listed, under 55% were seen once; the top ten hold about 7.8%. The sample in question was lung tumor tissue, obtained before any cancer treatment. These receptors all come from a man aged 40 to 69 with stage III lung adenocarcinoma.

This clone occurred many times. V gene TRBV9 combines with J gene TRBJ2-3; D might be TRBD1 or TRBD2, each matching 5 bases. This CDR3 spans 17 amino acids. V was cut by 0 bases and J by 1 base, with 15 bases left in between. Germline V CDR1 and CDR2: SGDLS, YYNGEE. This chain's CDR3 is CASSVDLRGWGTDTQYF. CDR3 nucleotide sequence: TGTGCCAGCAGCGTAGACCTGAGGGGATGGGGCACAGATACGCAGTATTTT.

The chain has TRBV10-1 and TRBJ2-7; the D gene could be TRBD1 or TRBD2 (5 bases each). The V end lost 3 bases, the J end lost 6 bases, and 6 bases lay between the germline ends. The CDR3 sequence is 11 residues long. CDR1 is WNHNN, CDR2 SYGVQD, per germline (reference sequence). Here the CDR3 reads CASSDGGEQYF. CDR3 in DNA: TGCGCCAGCAGTGATGGGGGCGAGCAGTACTTC.

This clone was seen a few times. The chain has TRBV29-1 and TRBJ2-1, with 8 bases lining up with TRBD2. CDR1 is SQVTM and CDR2 is ANQGSEA in the germline V gene. The J segment lost 8 bases and the V segment lost 2 bases, leaving 11 bases of the junction unmatched. CDR3 length: 15 amino acids. CDR3 in DNA: TGCAGCGTTGAACGAGGGACTAGAACTTTCTATGAGCAGTTCTTC. Protein: CSVERGTRTFYEQFF.

The chain couples TRBV5-1 to TRBJ1-2; 8 bases align to TRBD1. Germline V CDR1 and CDR2: SGHRS, YFSETQ. J was trimmed by 6 bases and V by 5 bases; bases with no gene match: 12. This CDR3 is 15 amino acids long. The CDR3: CASSLGQGLWDGYTF. The CDR3 DNA follows: TGCGCCAGCAGTCTCGGACAGGGCCTCTGGGATGGCTACACCTTC.

This chain links TRBV1 with TRBJ2-7. TRBV1 is shown as a pseudogene. CDR3 length: 13 amino acids. CDR3 nucleotide sequence: TGCGCCAGCAGCCAAGCAAGTGACTACGAGCAGTACTTC. Amino acids: CASSQASDYEQYF.

The rearrangement uses TRBV19 and TRBJ1-2, with unresolved D. In germline, CDR1 is LNHDA, CDR2 SQIVND (reference sequence). The CDR3 is made up of 12 amino acids. V dropped 6 bases and J dropped 1 base, with 6 bases sitting between them. This CDR3 reads CASSRDNYGYTF. The CDR3 DNA sequence: TGTGCCAGTAGCAGAGATAACTATGGCTACACCTTC.

This clone was counted between two and nine times. This sequence joins TRBV11-3 and TRBJ1-1, with D uncertain. The CDR3 runs 15 residues. V was trimmed by 1 base and J by 0 bases, leaving 9 bases between them. Germline V CDR1 and CDR2: SGHNT, YENEEA. The CDR3 is CASSLGAGLNTEAFF. The DNA of the CDR3 is TGTGCCAGCAGCTTAGGCGCAGGCCTGAACACTGAAGCTTTCTTT.

This rearrangement joins TRBV18 to TRBJ2-6; D ambiguous. Germline V gene lookup returns CDR1 KGHSH and CDR2 LQKENI. The V and J ends lost 3 bases and 4 bases respectively, with 10 bases between them. CDR3 length: 15 amino acids. The DNA for the CDR3 is TGTGCCAGCTCACCTGAGTCCTCCGGGGCCAACGTCCTGACTTTC. This encodes CASSPESSGANVLTF.

By share of the sample, this clone is medium-sized. CDR3 region: CASSLESAGYNEQFF. CDR3 nucleotide sequence: TGTGCCAGCAGCTTGGAGTCGGCTGGGTACAATGAGCAGTTCTTC. The chain employs TRBV11-3 and TRBJ2-1, with unresolved D. The germline gives CDR1 SGHNT, CDR2 YENEEA. V lost 3 bases, J lost 4 bases, and 13 bases lay in between. The CDR3 spans 15 residues.

This clone was detected only a few times. The chain uses TRBV9 and TRBJ1-1; 7 bases map to TRBD1. The CDR3 spans 16 residues. J gave up 1 base and V 5 bases, and 11 bases lay outside the gene matches. Germline V CDR1 and CDR2: SGDLS, YYNGEE. This CDR3 reads CASSPTGVFTNTEAFF. The CDR3 DNA reads as TGTGCCAGCAGTCCCACAGGGGTTTTTACGAACACTGAAGCTTTCTTT.

V gene TRBV4-1 combines with J gene TRBJ2-7, with unresolved D. V dropped 1 base and J dropped 0 bases, with 10 bases sitting between them. The CDR3 runs 15 residues. From germline, CDR1 is MGHRA and CDR2 YSYEKL. The CDR3 protein is CASSQAQSSSYEQYF. DNA of the CDR3: TGCGCCAGCAGCCAAGCTCAGTCAAGCTCCTACGAGCAGTACTTC.

This clone has only a few counts. The junction and the germline gene differ at one end; a read error may be behind it. CDR3 region: CAISVGDTEAFF. The CDR3 bases are TGTGCCATCAGTGTAGGGGACACTGAAGCTTTCTTT. The chain joins TRBV6-8 to TRBJ1-1, with D maybe TRBD1 (5 bases). Germline CDR1 reads MNHGY; CDR2 reads SAAAGT. The CDR3 runs 12 residues.

J is TRBJ2-3 and V is TRBV6-8, with D maybe TRBD2 (6 bases). The CDR3 contains 14 residues. V dropped 6 bases and J dropped 3 bases, with 13 bases sitting between them. Germline V gene data show CDR1 as MNHGY and CDR2 as SAAAGT. The DNA for the CDR3 is TGTGCCAGCAGACGGGGGTTGTCGACAGATACGCAGTATTTT. Protein sequence: CASRRGLSTDTQYF.

The chain is built from TRBV19 and TRBJ2-7; D remains ambiguous. Deletions cut 0 bases from V and 0 bases from J, with 6 bases between. The CDR3 totals 14 residues. Germline V gives CDR1 LNHDA, CDR2 SQIVND (reference sequence). Here the CDR3 reads CASSIDRVSYEQYF. The CDR3, as DNA: TGTGCCAGTAGTATAGATCGGGTCTCCTACGAGCAGTACTTC.

This sequence joins TRBV28 and TRBJ2-5, with TRBD2 matching 9 bases. The CDR3 loop spans 15 amino acids. V shed 3 bases, J shed 1 base, and the junction held 3 bases outside the gene matches. Germline V gene lookup returns CDR1 MDHEN and CDR2 SYDVKM. CDR3: CASSFISGSQETQYF. The CDR3 DNA is TGTGCCAGCAGTTTTATTAGCGGGAGCCAAGAGACCCAGTACTTC.

The chain couples TRBV6-8 to TRBJ2-5; no definite D call. CDR3 length: 15 residues. Germline values: CDR1 MNHGY, CDR2 SAAAGT. Trimming took 8 bases from V and 5 from J, leaving 21 bases between them. The CDR3 is CASSRLATGTETQYF. For the CDR3, the DNA is TGTGCCAGCTCACGTCTGGCCACTGGAACTGAGACCCAGTACTTC.

V is TRBV4-1 and J is TRBJ2-5; possibly TRBD1 for D (5 bases). This CDR3 contains 14 residues. Trimming cost V 0 bases and J 5 bases, with 10 bases left between them. From germline, CDR1 is MGHRA and CDR2 YSYEKL. The CDR3 nucleotides are TGCGCCAGCAGCCAAGACAGGGTCCGGGAGACCCAGTACTTC. This encodes CASSQDRVRETQYF.

The genes are TRBV14 and TRBJ2-5, with 8 bases fitting TRBD2. V was pared by 1 base and J by 3 bases, with 10 bases of the junction left unmatched. Looked up from germline, CDR1 is SGHDN and CDR2 is FVKESK. The CDR3 covers 17 residues. CDR3 amino acids: CASSQGPRGSGEETQYF. The CDR3 DNA sequence: TGTGCCAGCAGCCAAGGCCCTCGCGGTAGCGGGGAAGAGACCCAGTACTTC.

This chain connects TRBV4-1 to TRBJ1-2, with TRBD1 matching 9 bases. With V trimmed by 5 bases and J by 3 bases, 7 bases remained unmatched. Germline assignment: CDR1 MGHRA and CDR2 YSYEKL. The CDR3 totals 15 residues. CDR3 amino acids: CASSSQQGADYGYTF. In DNA form, the CDR3 reads TGCGCCAGCAGCTCGCAACAGGGGGCTGACTATGGCTACACCTTC.

The chain links TRBV11-3 to TRBJ2-1; 11 bases align to TRBD2. The CDR3 is made up of 20 amino acids. Germline-derived CDR1 and CDR2 are SGHNT and YENEEA. V shed 0 bases, J shed 6 bases, and the junction held 16 bases outside the gene matches. CDR3 DNA: TGTGCCAGCAGCTTAGATCAGGAAAGGCAGGGAACTAGCGGGAGCAATGAGCAGTTCTTC. The encoded protein is CASSLDQERQGTSGSNEQFF.

This clone showed up just a few times. This CDR3 reads CATSRVVPGPEAFF. CDR3 DNA sequence: TGTGCCACCAGCAGAGTCGTACCGGGCCCTGAAGCTTTCTTT. V gene TRBV15 combines with J gene TRBJ1-1; D is unresolved. The V end lost 1 base, the J end lost 6 bases, and 12 bases lay between the germline ends. Germline V lookup: CDR1 LNHNV, CDR2 YYDKDF (reference sequence). The CDR3 contains 14 residues. Filled out from reference TRBV15 and TRBJ1-1, the complete variable domain reads DAMVIQNPRYQVTQFGKPVTLSCSQTLNHNVMYWYQQKSSQAPKLLFHYYDKDFNNEADTPDNFQSRRPNTSFCFLDIRSPGLGDTAMYLCATSRVVPGPEAFFGQGTRLTVV.

This clone was recorded a few times. J is TRBJ2-2 and V is TRBV19, with 11 bases lining up with TRBD1. CDR3 length equals 18 residues. V gave up 8 bases and J gave up 4 bases; unmatched junction bases: 15. Per the germline V gene, CDR1 is LNHDA and CDR2 is SQIVND (reference sequence). CDR3 nucleotide sequence: TGTGCCAGTTCTATCGGCGGACAGGGGGCATTTGGCACCGGGGAGCTGTTTTTT. Amino acids: CASSIGGQGAFGTGELFF. The full variable domain, completed using reference TRBV19 and TRBJ2-2, is DGGITQSPKYLFRKEGQNVTLSCEQNLNHDAMYWYRQDPGQGLRLIYYSQIVNDFQKGDIAEGYSVSREKKESFPLTVTSAQKNPTAFYLCASSIGGQGAFGTGELFFGEGSRLTVL.

The CDR3 sequence is CASSPSKTGAAFF. For the CDR3, the DNA is TGTGCCAGCAGTCCGTCGAAGACAGGGGCAGCTTTCTTT. The chain recombines TRBV6-8 with TRBJ1-1; 8 bases are a match to TRBD1. Germline V gene lookup returns CDR1 MNHGY and CDR2 SAAAGT. The J segment lost 10 bases and the V segment lost 5 bases, leaving 9 bases of the junction unmatched. CDR3 length: 13 amino acids.

This chain joins TRBV18 and TRBJ1-5, with D unresolved. V was shortened by 5 bases and J by 0 bases, with 8 bases between the two germline ends. The CDR3 spans 14 residues. The germline V gene has CDR1 KGHSH and CDR2 LQKENI. The CDR3 region has the DNA TGTGCCAGCTCAAATTCGAATAGCAATCAGCCCCAGCATTTT. It specifies CASSNSNSNQPQHF.

V and J are TRBV18 and TRBJ1-1; TRBD1 matches at 7 bases. Germline V gene sequence: CDR1 KGHSH, CDR2 LQKENI. The CDR3 consists of 15 residues. The ends lost 3 bases at V and 1 base at J; junction bases unmatched: 5. DNA of the CDR3: TGTGCCAGCTCACCTATGGGGACAGAGAACACTGAAGCTTTCTTT. It yields the protein CASSPMGTENTEAFF. The variable domain in full, with the rest retrieved from reference TRBV18 and TRBJ1-1, is NAGVMQNPRHLVRRRGQEARLRCSPMKGHSHVYWYRQLPEEGLKFMVYLQKENIIDESGMPKERFSAEFPKEGPSILRIQQVVRGDSAAYFCASSPMGTENTEAFFGQGTRLTVV.

The chain uses TRBV18 and TRBJ2-1, with D possibly being TRBD1 (8 bases). The germline CDR1 and CDR2 sequences are KGHSH and LQKENI. The CDR3 spans 16 residues. Trimming pared 2 bases from V and 1 base from J, leaving 12 bases between. CDR3 nucleotides: TGTGCCAGCTCACCAACAGGGGGGGGGTCCTACAATGAGCAGTTCTTC. Its protein product is CASSPTGGGSYNEQFF.

Within the sample, this clone is medium-sized (0.01 to 0.1%). The DNA for the CDR3 is TGTGCCAGCAGCTTACGGCCAGGGGAGGAAAAACTGTTTTTT. It yields the protein CASSLRPGEEKLFF. The J gene is TRBJ1-4, the V gene TRBV11-3, with a weak D call TRBD1 (6 bases). V was cut by 2 bases and J by 8 bases, with 12 bases left in between. This CDR3 region has 14 residues. Germline CDR1 is SGHNT and CDR2 is YENEEA.

This clone is deemed medium-sized (0.01 to 0.1%). Within the sample, other DNA sequences also encode this same CDR3. This chain connects TRBV9 to TRBJ2-7; possibly TRBD2 for D (6 bases). CDR3 length equals 14 residues. Germline-derived CDR1 and CDR2 are SGDLS and YYNGEE. With 4 bases removed from V and 0 bases from J, the gap between germline ends came to 11 bases. The CDR3 region has the DNA TGTGCCAGCAGCCCAGGAGGGGACTCCTACGAGCAGTACTTC. Its translation is CASSPGGDSYEQYF. Drawing the rest from reference TRBV9 and TRBJ2-7, the complete variable domain is DSGVTQTPKHLITATGQRVTLRCSPRSGDLSVYWYQQSLDQGLQFLIQYYNGEERAKGNILERFSAQQFPDLHSELNLSSLELGDSALYFCASSPGGDSYEQYFGPGTRLTVT.

The rearrangement links TRBV12-2 to TRBJ1-6; TRBD1 is the table's D call and was not checked against the DNA. TRBV12-2 is annotated as a pseudogene. The CDR3 consists of 16 residues. The CDR3: CATQVGSGQGNSPLHF. CDR3 nucleotides: TGTGCCACCCAAGTCGGGTCGGGACAGGGGAATTCACCCCTCCACTTT.